A selection of T cell receptor beta chains follows, all from one sample in a study of Ad26.COV2.S vaccination and SARS-CoV-2 variants. Clones were read by immunoSEQ multiplex PCR, and TCRdb kept only the in-frame ones, dropping some. The sample gives a few hundred thousand clones, around 87% of which show up once; less than 4% is in the top ten. The material was peripheral blood, obtained in a trial of Ad26.COV2.S vaccine versus placebo. These receptors were taken from a person aged 18-65 years who received the Ad26.COV2.S COVID-19 vaccine or a placebo. Both conserved end residues are part of each CDR3.

j_gene: TRBJ2-1; v_gene: TRBV7-9; CDR3aa: CASSSRRTYNEQFF
j_gene: TRBJ2-7; v_gene: TRBV28; CDR3aa: CASKERRSHSYEQYF
j_gene: TRBJ1-2; v_gene: TRBV14; CDR3aa: CASSQDRTGGFYGYTF
j_gene: TRBJ2-5; v_gene: TRBV6-4; CDR3aa: CASSDSTASGPQETQYF
j_gene: TRBJ2-1; v_gene: TRBV24-1; CDR3aa: CATSDRTSGDSYNEQFF
j_gene: TRBJ2-7; v_gene: TRBV6-5; CDR3aa: CASSSMGTASYEQYF
j_gene: TRBJ2-5; v_gene: TRBV20-1; CDR3aa: CSASPGGQETQYF
j_gene: TRBJ2-5; v_gene: TRBV6-5; CDR3aa: CATLTSGGIETQYF
j_gene: TRBJ2-7; v_gene: TRBV6-5; CDR3aa: CASSYSGRGYSYEQYF
j_gene: TRBJ2-7; v_gene: TRBV5-4; CDR3aa: CASSAGDFYEQYF
j_gene: TRBJ2-1; v_gene: TRBV19; CDR3aa: CASSDYPPYNEQFF
j_gene: TRBJ1-5; v_gene: TRBV7-2; CDR3aa: CASSLESAWPQHF
j_gene: TRBJ1-4; v_gene: TRBV15; CDR3aa: CATSVSNEKLFF
j_gene: TRBJ1-2; v_gene: TRBV28; CDR3aa: CASSLPSTGSYGYTF
j_gene: TRBJ1-5; v_gene: TRBV30; CDR3aa: CAWSVLQGHQPQHF
j_gene: TRBJ2-5; v_gene: TRBV9; CDR3aa: CASSDRLAGETQYF
j_gene: TRBJ1-2; v_gene: TRBV3-1/TRBV3-2; CDR3aa: CASSLGWGGRTNYGYTF
j_gene: TRBJ1-2; v_gene: TRBV7-2; CDR3aa: CASSSGQGSSHYGYTF